Listed here are 14 T cell receptor beta chains from one sample, sequenced in a study of shared clonotypes between healthy human individuals. TCRdb's table, derived via immunoSEQ multiplex PCR, lists solely in-frame clones and lacks some. The top ten hold about 1.5% of the sample, which has roughly 1,100,000 clones, more than 60% seen once. Sequenced sample: memory CD4+ T cells sorted from blood. Subset indicated: CD45RA-negative fraction. The receptors here all came from a man aged 18 to 35 in good health.

This clone was counted once. V is TRBV5-1 and J is TRBJ2-7; D tentatively fits TRBD1 or TRBD2 (5 bases each). The CDR3 has 12 amino acids. Trimming pared 1 base from V and 6 bases from J, leaving 8 bases between. Germline lookup yields CDR1 SGHRS and CDR2 YFSETQ. This chain's CDR3 is CASSLQGAEQYF. In DNA form, the CDR3 reads TGCGCCAGCAGCTTGCAGGGAGCCGAGCAGTACTTC.

V gene TRBV4-1 combines with J gene TRBJ1-5; 7 bases are a match to TRBD1. This CDR3 contains 15 residues. Germline V gene lookup returns CDR1 MGHRA and CDR2 YSYEKL. Germline trimming cut 4 bases from V and 2 bases from J; bases unmatched to any gene: 5. Here the CDR3 DNA reads TGCGCCAGCAGCCGACTTACAGGGGGCAATCAGCCCCAGCATTTT. It encodes CASSRLTGGNQPQHF.

This rearrangement joins TRBV30 to TRBJ1-1; the D gene is possibly TRBD1 (5 bases). The CDR3 is 11 amino acids. The V and J ends lost 5 bases and 7 bases respectively, with 11 bases between them. Germline lookup yields CDR1 GTSNPN and CDR2 SVGIG (reference sequence). The CDR3, as DNA: TGTGCCTGGGGGACGTCCTTTGAAGCTTTCTTT. Its protein product is CAWGTSFEAFF.

A few counts support this clone. The chain links TRBV6-5 to TRBJ2-2; 7 bases align to TRBD1. CDR3 length equals 13 residues. The V and J ends lost 5 bases and 4 bases, in that order; junction bases with no gene match: 1. Germline values: CDR1 MNHEY, CDR2 SVGAGI. CDR3 region: CASSRQGTGELFF. The CDR3 nucleotides read TGTGCCAGCAGTCGACAGGGCACCGGGGAGCTGTTTTTT.

V usage is TRBV7-8 and J usage is TRBJ2-5; D gene ambiguous. With 1 base removed from V and 2 bases from J, the gap between germline ends came to 11 bases. CDR1 SGHVS and CDR2 FQNEAQ come from the germline V gene. CDR3 length: 15 amino acids. The CDR3 loop is CASSLDLGQQETQYF. CDR3 nucleotides: TGTGCCAGCAGCTTAGATCTAGGGCAACAAGAGACCCAGTACTTC.

The chain couples TRBV28 to TRBJ2-1; TRBD2 matches 8 bases. Germline V lookup: CDR1 MDHEN, CDR2 SYDVKM. Trimming took 7 bases from V and 10 from J; bases not matched to a gene: 12. This CDR3 region has 14 residues. CDR3 region: CASTFSGVGEEQFF. In nucleotides, the CDR3 is TGTGCCAGCACATTTAGCGGGGTAGGGGAAGAGCAGTTCTTC.

The gene calls are TRBV11-2 and TRBJ2-3, with TRBD1 matching 8 bases. J was trimmed by 2 bases and V by 5 bases; bases with no gene match: 9. CDR1 SGHAT and CDR2 FQNNGV come from the germline V gene. The CDR3 extends over 16 amino acids. This CDR3 is CASSITGGRLTDTQYF. In DNA, the CDR3 is TGTGCCAGCAGCATTACAGGGGGTCGCCTCACAGATACGCAGTATTTT. The complete variable domain, with remaining parts taken from reference TRBV11-2 and TRBJ2-3, reads EAGVAQSPRYKIIEKRQSVAFWCNPISGHATLYWYQQILGQGPKLLIQFQNNGVVDDSQLPKDRFSAERLKGVDSTLKIQPAKLEDSAVYLCASSITGGRLTDTQYFGPGTRLTVL.

This chain joins TRBV7-2 and TRBJ1-2; TRBD1 matches at 12 bases. This CDR3 region has 17 residues. V shed 5 bases and J 0 bases; nucleotides not matched to a gene: 7. Germline CDR1 and CDR2: SGHTA and FQGNSA. The CDR3 DNA reads as TGTGCCAGCAGCGCCCGGGACAGGGGGCGCGCTAACTATGGCTACACCTTC. Amino acids: CASSARDRGRANYGYTF.

Concerning this clone itself: Being one base from a much bigger clone, this may be a read error. The CDR3 sequence: CAISEDYEQYF. The CDR3, as DNA: TGTGCCATCAGTGAGGACTACGAGCAGTACTTC. V usage is TRBV10-3 and J usage is TRBJ2-7; D unresolved. Trimming took off 2 bases at V and 3 bases at J, with 2 bases between the two ends. The CDR3 loop spans 11 amino acids. CDR1 is ENHRY, CDR2 SYGVKD, per germline.

The rearrangement uses TRBV18 and TRBJ2-1; 9 nucleotides align to TRBD2. The CDR3 extends over 15 amino acids. V trimming: 2 bases; J trimming: 7 bases; junction bases outside the gene matches: 6. Germline CDR1 and CDR2: KGHSH and LQKENI. CDR3 sequence reads: CASSPWIAGDNEQFF. The CDR3 nucleotides are TGTGCCAGCTCACCATGGATAGCGGGAGATAATGAGCAGTTCTTC.

The chain links TRBV6-5 to TRBJ2-1; 9 nucleotides align to TRBD1. The CDR3 has 12 amino acids. V was clipped by 7 bases and J by 8 bases; unmatched bases: 3. From germline, CDR1 is MNHEY and CDR2 SVGAGI. The CDR3 reads CASNRDRDEQFF. The CDR3 nucleotides read TGTGCCAGCAACCGGGACAGGGATGAGCAGTTCTTC.

The CDR3 region has the DNA TGCGCCAGCAGTACAGGGGCAAGAGAGACCCAGTACTTC. As protein: CASSTGARETQYF. This chain links TRBV5-1 with TRBJ2-5; 7 bases line up with TRBD1. Looked up from germline, CDR1 is SGHRS and CDR2 is YFSETQ. V was clipped by 5 bases and J by 4 bases; unmatched bases: 5. This CDR3 spans 13 amino acids.

At least ten counts were recorded for this clone. The chain employs TRBV7-9 and TRBJ1-2; D is ambiguous. The CDR3 covers 12 residues. V was pared by 5 bases and J by 0 bases, with 4 bases between. Germline V lookup: CDR1 SEHNR, CDR2 FQNEAQ (reference sequence). The CDR3 coding sequence is TGTGCCAGCAGCAGGGCTAACTATGGCTACACCTTC. This gives the protein CASSRANYGYTF.

The chain employs TRBV7-9 and TRBJ2-7; D unresolved. The CDR3 covers 12 residues. The germline gives CDR1 SEHNR, CDR2 FQNEAQ (reference sequence). V was shortened by 5 bases and J by 6 bases, with 11 bases between the two germline ends. Here the CDR3 reads CASSLDPREQYF. The CDR3 nucleotides are TGTGCCAGCAGCCTAGACCCCCGCGAGCAGTACTTC. Full variable domain (rest looked up from reference TRBV7-9 and TRBJ2-7): DTGVSQNPRHKITKRGQNVTFRCDPISEHNRLYWYRQTLGQGPEFLTYFQNEAQLEKSRLLSDRFSAERPKGSFSTLEIQRTEQGDSAMYLCASSLDPREQYFGPGTRLTVT.